The rows below give T cell receptor beta chains drawn from one sample of a study of T-cell reconstitution after alpha-beta-depleted transplantation in children. TCRdb re-analysed the PCR reads in MiXCR, keeping a single row per CDR3 protein. The data hold a few hundred thousand distinct CDR3 sequences, with under 9.5% observed a single time. Specimen: PBMCs from the stem cell graft donor, collected from the stem cell graft. These receptors originate from a human donor who donated a stem cell graft to a child with acute lymphoblastic leukemia. Each CDR3 is given with its conserved first and last residue. The D gene is left open where the match is weak. Clone size, where shown, is once, few, many, or a class for clones that have expanded.

v_gene	j_gene	len	d_gene	abundance	CDR3nt	CDR3aa
TRBV7-9	TRBJ1-1	13	.	.	TGTGCCAGCAGCTCTTTGGGTCACACTGAAGCTTTCTTT	CASSSLGHTEAFF
TRBV20-1	TRBJ2-7	15	.	few	TGCAGTGCTGAACCTTCAGGACTAAACGTCTACGAGCAGTACTTC	CSAEPSGLNVYEQYF
TRBV11-2	TRBJ2-1	15	.	.	TGTGCCAGCAGCTTAGTTCCGGGGGGCGGCGGTGAGCAGTTCTTC	CASSLVPGGGGEQFF
TRBV3-1	TRBJ2-2	13	.	few	TGTGCCAGCAGCCCCTTTGGGACCGGGGAGCTGTTTTTT	CASSPFGTGELFF
TRBV27	TRBJ1-6	15	.	many	TGTGCCAGCACCATGGGGGGTACCAAAGGTTCACCCCTCCACTTT	CASTMGGTKGSPLHF
TRBV14	TRBJ2-7	13	.	many	TGTGCCAGCAGCCCACTCCCAGTTTACGAGCAGTACTTC	CASSPLPVYEQYF
TRBV5-1	TRBJ2-7	14	.	once	TGCGCCAGCAGCTTGGACGGAGCCGTTGGCGAGCAGTACTTC	CASSLDGAVGEQYF
TRBV7-2	TRBJ2-7	15	.	.	TGTGCCAGCAGCCCGCGTCGGGGCTACTCCTACGAGCAGTACTTC	CASSPRRGYSYEQYF
TRBV20-1	TRBJ1-2	17	TRBD1	.	TGCAGTGCTAGAACCGGGACAGGGGGGATTCGCGACTATGGCTACACCTTC	CSARTGTGGIRDYGYTF
TRBV5-1	TRBJ1-2	15	.	few	TGCGCCAGCAGCTTGGAGAGTACAGGGCCCTATGGCTACACCTTC	CASSLESTGPYGYTF
TRBV7-9	TRBJ2-7	13	.	many	TGTGCCTGCCAAGACACGAGCTCCTACGAGCAGTACTTC	CACQDTSSYEQYF
TRBV29-1	TRBJ2-7	13	.	many	TGCAGCGTTGAGGGACCCGCTAGCGACGAGCAGTACTTC	CSVEGPASDEQYF
TRBV4-2	TRBJ2-3	10	.	many	TGTGCCAGCAGCCAAGATACGCAGTATTTT	CASSQDTQYF
TRBV5-1	TRBJ1-1	15	.	many	TGCGCCAGCACCCCGTCCGGGGAAATGAACACTGAAGCTTTCTTT	CASTPSGEMNTEAFF
TRBV11-2	TRBJ1-5	14	.	few	TGTGCCAGCAGCTTAGGGCAGGGACGGCAGCCCCAGCATTTT	CASSLGQGRQPQHF
TRBV5-6	TRBJ1-2	16	.	.	TGTGCCAGCAGCTTGATTTCCCGTCGGGATTCCTATGGCTACACCTTC	CASSLISRRDSYGYTF